What follows is one T cell receptor beta chain and its context. As yet, its antigen is unknown. The CDR3 runs to 16 residues. Trimming removed 1 base at V and 2 bases at J, with 13 bases between. Germline values: CDR1 SGHAT, CDR2 FQDESV (reference sequence). The data derive from a study of cytomegalovirus exposure and HLA in healthy donors. Study results and limitations: The study recorded over 150 TCR beta chains that were cytomegalovirus-associated.

The study ran its PCR with 60 Vbeta and 13 Jbeta primers. This table comes from immunoSEQ multiplex PCR, and its TCRdb copy is limited to in-frame clones, with some not included. Of some 190,000 clones in the sample, roughly 75% were seen once. This sequence was found in a man aged 25-45 years in good health and CMV-seropositive. The source material was PBMCs. The chain joins TRBV11-1 to TRBJ2-3, with a tentative D call TRBD2 (5 bases). This CDR3 is CASSLGASSTTDTQYF. The CDR3 DNA is TGTGCCAGCAGCTTAGGGGCTAGCTCCACCACAGATACGCAGTATTTT. Looking up the rest from reference TRBV11-1 and TRBJ2-3 gives the full variable domain: EAEVAQSPRYKITEKSQAVAFWCDPISGHATLYWYRQILGQGPELLVQFQDESVVDDSQLPKDRFSAERLKGVDSTLKIQPAELGDSAMYLCASSLGASSTTDTQYFGPGTRLTVL.